This T cell receptor (gamma chain) was observed in a study of intestinal T cells in coeliac disease. The TRG library came from around 0.2 ug of biopsy DNA amplified with LymphoTrack primers. TCRdb re-called the multiplex PCR reads with CATT. The repertoire consists of 880 or so gamma-chain clones, with around half occurring once and the leading ten covering approximately 11%. The CDR3 extends over 13 amino acids. Germline loops: CDR1 EGSTGY, CDR2 YDSYTSSV. V dropped 0 bases and J dropped 6; count of bases not matched to a gene: 5. Genomic DNA came from ten 5-µm formalin-fixed paraffin-embedded scrolls per case. In this sample, this clone turned up a few times.

V usage is TRGV4 and J usage is TRGJ1 or TRGJ2. The source is a human donor with celiac disease. Sequencing input: a duodenal biopsy. The CDR3 DNA follows: TGTGCCACCTGGGATGGGCTACGTTATAAGAAACTCTTT. It encodes CATWDGLRYKKLF.